This paragraph reports one TCR beta chain. The antigen is unknown. Amplification from RNA transcripts yielded the TCR beta CDR3 regions. The authors performed first-round RT-PCR with HTBI primers and then a second-round multiplex PCR. TCRdb passed the multiplex PCR reads through MiXCR, listing each CDR3 protein once. The sample carries roughly 480,000 distinct CDR3 sequences, 13% to 15% recorded once. Certain patients were not enrolled. These were patients with other autoimmune diseases, uncontrolled infections, pregnancy or lactation. The diagnostic workup employed clinical symptoms, serum thyroxine, TRAb, thyroid ultrasound and orbital computed tomography. The data derive from a study of Graves' ophthalmopathy and Graves' hyperthyroidism. In the study overall: Sampling took place at initial diagnosis, with peripheral blood obtained before any treatment. Regarding the study as a whole: In predicting ophthalmopathy progression, the model reached about 71% sensitivity and 72.22% specificity.

This CDR3 contains 17 residues. With 3 bases removed from V and 0 bases from J, the gap between germline ends came to 14 bases. From germline, CDR1 is MDHEN and CDR2 SYDVKM. The receptor was isolated from a woman between 25 and 40 years old with Graves' ophthalmopathy. Sequenced: blood. J is TRBJ2-2 and V is TRBV28; tentatively, D is TRBD2 (7 bases). The CDR3 region is CASSFPGGEPNTGELFF. Here the CDR3 DNA reads TGTGCCAGCAGTTTTCCGGGGGGCGAGCCGAACACCGGGGAGCTGTTTTTT.